This is a list of T cell receptor beta chains from one sample in a study of blood T cell repertoires in COVID-19. Measured with immunoSEQ multiplex PCR; TCRdb has only the in-frame clones, and not every one. Of tens of thousands of clones in the sample, about 86% are singletons; the top ten hold 25% to 30%. The sequenced material came from peripheral blood. These receptors all stem from a human donor in a cohort sampled during active COVID-19. CDR3s include the opening cysteine and the closing phenylalanine or tryptophan.

v_gene	j_gene	CDR3aa
TRBV18	TRBJ1-5	CASSPLRNQPQHF
TRBV6-1	TRBJ2-5	CASSEWASGGGETQYF
TRBV5-6	TRBJ1-2	CASSRRDRGGGYTF
TRBV4-1	TRBJ1-4	CASSSGTGEEKLFF
TRBV19	TRBJ2-1	CASSGTGNNEQFF
TRBV5-4	TRBJ2-7	CASSLEQGEQYF
TRBV10-1	TRBJ2-7	CASSGGPGGTYEQYF
TRBV20-1	TRBJ2-1	CSASRGYTIYNEQFF
TRBV7-2	TRBJ1-1	CASSFSDTEAFF
TRBV5-4	TRBJ2-7	CASSLRAGRSYEQYF
TRBV6-4	TRBJ2-7	CASSRRSSYEQYF
TRBV4-2	TRBJ2-3	CASSQDYRAADTQYF
TRBV5-8	TRBJ1-5	CASSGGIQPKGQPQHF
TRBV5-1	TRBJ1-4	CASSRRDSLNEKLFF
TRBV7-9	TRBJ1-1	CASSSPDSPNTEAFF
TRBV7-9	TRBJ1-1	CASSLTGQGKNEAFF
TRBV10-3	TRBJ2-1	CAISGTGGIGGYNEQFF
TRBV11-2	TRBJ1-4	CASSSGTGRNEKLFF
TRBV5-4	TRBJ2-3	CASSRRGGLGTDTQYF
TRBV7-8	TRBJ2-5	CASSPTARETQYF
TRBV2	TRBJ2-3	CASHLRDRSDTQYF
TRBV20-1	TRBJ2-5	CSASGWEGIRETQYF
TRBV13	TRBJ1-5	CASSLGGGGGDQPQHF
TRBV7-2	TRBJ2-5	CASSTMPGLAGVEETQYF
TRBV4-1	TRBJ2-3	CASSQVGTSGGFTDTQYF
TRBV11-1	TRBJ1-1	CASSLARTRAEAFF
TRBV6-5	TRBJ1-3	CASSYSGQLGNTIYF
TRBV5-1	TRBJ2-1	CASSLGQSYNEQFF
TRBV19	TRBJ2-2	CASSFGTGTTGELFF
TRBV5-4	TRBJ2-6	CASSLARNSGANVLTF
TRBV10-3	TRBJ1-5	CAISERVSAGPPGPQHF
TRBV7-6	TRBJ1-1	CASSFGQGGTEAFF
TRBV19	TRBJ2-3	CASMLGGATTDTQYF
TRBV7-2	TRBJ1-1	CASSTPTGANTEAFF
TRBV11-1	TRBJ2-5	CASSLGTVLKETQYF
TRBV28	TRBJ1-1	CASSLMETEAFF
TRBV27	TRBJ1-6	CASSTLQGWYNSPLHF
TRBV3-1/TRBV3-2	TRBJ1-2	CASSRGPGGRGNYGYTF
TRBV6-6	TRBJ2-6	CASSIQGDGANVLTF
TRBV28	TRBJ2-1	CASGLTGFTYNEQFF
TRBV5-1	TRBJ2-5	CASSRRGETQYF
TRBV5-1	TRBJ2-5	CASSPFAGQRTQYF
TRBV9	TRBJ2-3	CASSVGTSGTDTQYF
TRBV3-1/TRBV3-2	TRBJ1-2	CASSRQGNYGYTF
TRBV4-1	TRBJ1-1	CASSQAILRQGATEAFF
TRBV18	TRBJ2-7	CASSPGQHLSSYEQYF
TRBV6-2/TRBV6-3	TRBJ2-3	CASSYPLGGGLTDTQYF
TRBV6-6	TRBJ2-5	CASSKILRQRQETQYF
TRBV5-6	TRBJ2-2	CASTAGTNTGELFF
TRBV6-7	TRBJ2-1	CASSYFRVSYNEQFF
TRBV12-2	TRBJ1-3	CASRLDGRGNTIYF
TRBV19	TRBJ2-1	CASSPSGQGFSNEQFF
TRBV7-2	TRBJ2-7	CASSFGGRGGDKQYF
TRBV4-3	TRBJ2-2	CASSRGDSDTGELFF
TRBV6-6	TRBJ1-4	CASRSFEKLFF
TRBV4-3	TRBJ2-5	CASSHEAFTVETQYF
TRBV7-9	TRBJ1-1	CASSLVGGEAFF